This entry is about one T cell receptor beta chain. This entry is derived from a study of blood T cell repertoires in COVID-19. Study information: Sources were T cells, B-cell-depleted T cells, or PBMCs; the material itself was cDNA or gDNA.

Authors' data handling: Cell counts per sample came from amplifying reference gene primers. Repertoires were generated with immunoSEQ multiplex PCR, while TCRdb's copy carries only in-frame clones and drops some. V and J calls plus clone size are reproduced from that table; the DNA served to infer D and trimming. This sample yields 100,000 to 150,000 clones, of which roughly 84% are seen a single time; over 1% belongs to the top ten. The CDR3 length is 15 residues. V gave up 6 bases and J gave up 2 bases; unmatched junction bases: 6. Germline-derived CDR1 and CDR2 are LNHDA and SQIVND (reference sequence).

This chain uses TRBV19 with TRBJ1-5; 8 bases agree with TRBD1. The source material was peripheral blood. This TCR was recovered from an elderly woman with acute or convalescent COVID-19. This chain's CDR3 is CASRTGAAGNQPQHF. In nucleotides, the CDR3 is TGTGCCAGTAGGACAGGGGCGGCGGGCAATCAGCCCCAGCATTTT.